The text below deals with one T cell receptor (beta chain). Assay used: immunoSEQ multiplex PCR; TCRdb lists only in-frame clones, some missing. The data contain around 120,000 clones, about 66% of them singletons. The data were taken from a study of shared clonotypes between healthy human individuals. Unmatched junction bases numbered 14, after V lost 5 bases and J lost 0 bases. The CDR3 covers 19 residues. Germline V gene sequence: CDR1 SNHLY, CDR2 FYNNEI. V and J are TRBV2 and TRBJ2-7, with TRBD2 matching over 12 bases. What was sequenced was memory CD8+ T cells sorted from blood. Subset meaning: CD45RO+ cells pooled with CCR7-negative TemRA cells. The receptor was isolated from a woman in her twenties or thirties in good health. CDR3 nucleotides: TGTGCCAGCAGTTGCCTCCCGGGACTAGCGGGCTTAAGCTCCTACGAGCAGTACTTC. As protein: CASSCLPGLAGLSSYEQYF.